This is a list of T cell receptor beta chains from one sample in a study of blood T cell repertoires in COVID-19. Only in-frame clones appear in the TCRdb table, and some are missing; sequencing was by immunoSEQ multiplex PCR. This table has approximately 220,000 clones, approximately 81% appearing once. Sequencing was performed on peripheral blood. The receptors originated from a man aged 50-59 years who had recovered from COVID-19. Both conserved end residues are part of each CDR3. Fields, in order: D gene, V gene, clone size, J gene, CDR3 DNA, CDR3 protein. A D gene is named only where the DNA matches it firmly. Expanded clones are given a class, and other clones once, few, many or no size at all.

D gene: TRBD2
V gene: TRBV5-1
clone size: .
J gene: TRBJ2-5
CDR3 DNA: TGCGCCAGCAGCTTGGCAGGGACTAGCCGTGCGGAGACCCAGTACTTC
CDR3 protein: CASSLAGTSRAETQYF

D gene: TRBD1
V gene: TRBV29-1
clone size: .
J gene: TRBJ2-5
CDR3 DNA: TGCAGCCCAGAAGGGACAGTTAAGTACCAAGAGACCCAGTACTTC
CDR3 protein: CSPEGTVKYQETQYF

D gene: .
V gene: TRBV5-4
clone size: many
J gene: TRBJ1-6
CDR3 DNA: TGTGCCAGCAGCTTGGACAGTTCACCCCTCCACTTT
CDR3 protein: CASSLDSSPLHF

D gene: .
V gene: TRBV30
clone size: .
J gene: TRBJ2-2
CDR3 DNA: TGTGCCTGGAGTGTCAGGGGATTTTATGGGGAGCTGTTTTTT
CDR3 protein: CAWSVRGFYGELFF

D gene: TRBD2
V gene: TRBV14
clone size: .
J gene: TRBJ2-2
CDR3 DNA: TGTGCCAGCAGCCAAGAAAAACGTATAACTAGCGGGAGGGCTCAAAACACCGGGGAGCTGTTTTTT
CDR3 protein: CASSQEKRITSGRAQNTGELFF

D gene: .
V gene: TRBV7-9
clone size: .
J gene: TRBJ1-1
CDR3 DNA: TGTGCCAGCAGCCCTGGCCAGGGAAGCACTGAAGCTTTCTTT
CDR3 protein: CASSPGQGSTEAFF

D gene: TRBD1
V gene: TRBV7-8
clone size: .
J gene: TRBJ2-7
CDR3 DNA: TGTGCCAGCAGCTTAGCGACAGGGGGCTCCTACGAGCAGTACTTC
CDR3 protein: CASSLATGGSYEQYF

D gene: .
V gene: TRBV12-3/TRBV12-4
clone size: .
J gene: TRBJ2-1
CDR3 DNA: TGTGCCAGCAGTTTTCAGATTGAGCAGTTCTTC
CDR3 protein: CASSFQIEQFF

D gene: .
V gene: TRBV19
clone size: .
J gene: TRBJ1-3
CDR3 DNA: TGTGCCAGTAGCCTTCTCGGACAGCAGCCCGGAAACACCATATATTTT
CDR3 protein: CASSLLGQQPGNTIYF

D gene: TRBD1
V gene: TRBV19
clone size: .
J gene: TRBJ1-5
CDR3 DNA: TGTGCCAGTAGTCCTCTAGGGACAGGGGTATTACAGCCCCAGCATTTT
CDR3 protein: CASSPLGTGVLQPQHF

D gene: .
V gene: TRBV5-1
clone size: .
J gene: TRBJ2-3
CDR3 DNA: TGCGCCAGCAGCGCTAGCACCCCTAGCACAGATACGCAGTATTTT
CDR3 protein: CASSASTPSTDTQYF

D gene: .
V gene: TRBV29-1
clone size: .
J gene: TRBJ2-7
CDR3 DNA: TGCAGCGTACGGAGGAGGGGCGACGAGCAGTACTTC
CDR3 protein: CSVRRRGDEQYF

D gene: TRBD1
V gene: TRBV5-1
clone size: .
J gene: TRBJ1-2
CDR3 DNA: TGCGCCAGCAGCGACACAGGGGGATTTAACTATGGCTACACCTTC
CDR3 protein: CASSDTGGFNYGYTF

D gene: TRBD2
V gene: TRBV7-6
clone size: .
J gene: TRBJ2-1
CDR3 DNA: TGTGCCAGCAGCTTACTGGGACTAGCGGAGAACGATGAGCAGTTCTTC
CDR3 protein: CASSLLGLAENDEQFF

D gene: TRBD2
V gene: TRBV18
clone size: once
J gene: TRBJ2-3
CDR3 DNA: TGTGCCAGCTCGCAACTAGCGGGGCTCACAGATACGCAGTATTTT
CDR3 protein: CASSQLAGLTDTQYF

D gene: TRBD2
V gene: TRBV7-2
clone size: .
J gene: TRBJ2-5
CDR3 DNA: TGTGCCAGCAGCTTAGTGGTAGCGGGGGGAGAGACCCAGTACTTC
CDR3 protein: CASSLVVAGGETQYF

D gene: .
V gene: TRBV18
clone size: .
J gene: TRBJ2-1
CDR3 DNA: TGTGCCAGCTCACTCGTTGGGCTGAACAATGAGCAGTTCTTC
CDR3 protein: CASSLVGLNNEQFF

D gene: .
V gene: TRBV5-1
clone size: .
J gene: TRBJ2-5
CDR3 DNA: TGCGCCAGCAGCTTGGAGGGCGGGGAGACCCAGTACTTC
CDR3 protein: CASSLEGGETQYF

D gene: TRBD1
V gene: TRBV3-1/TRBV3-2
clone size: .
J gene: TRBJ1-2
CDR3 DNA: TGTGCCAGCAGCCCAACTCCGGGACAGGGTTGGGGCTACACCTTC
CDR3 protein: CASSPTPGQGWGYTF

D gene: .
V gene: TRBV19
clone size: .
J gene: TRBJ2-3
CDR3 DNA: TGTGCCAGTAGTCCTCAGATGTGGAGCACAGATACGCAGTATTTT
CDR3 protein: CASSPQMWSTDTQYF

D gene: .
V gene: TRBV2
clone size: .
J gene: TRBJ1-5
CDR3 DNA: TGTGCCAGCAGGGGGGCAGCACAGCCCCAGCATTTT
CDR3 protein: CASRGAAQPQHF

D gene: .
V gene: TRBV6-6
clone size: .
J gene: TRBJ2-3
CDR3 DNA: TGTGCCAGCAGAGGGGGATACACAGATACGCAGTATTTT
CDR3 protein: CASRGGYTDTQYF

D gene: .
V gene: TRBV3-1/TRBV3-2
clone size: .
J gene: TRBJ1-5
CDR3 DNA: TGTGCCAGCAGCCAAGGAGTCCAGCCCCAGCATTTT
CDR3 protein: CASSQGVQPQHF

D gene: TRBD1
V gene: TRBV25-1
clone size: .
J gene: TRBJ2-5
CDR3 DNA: TGTGCCAGCAGTGAAAGACAGGGGGTTTTCAAAGAGACCCAGTACTTC
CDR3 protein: CASSERQGVFKETQYF

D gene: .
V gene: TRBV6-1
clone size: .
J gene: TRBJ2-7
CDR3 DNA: TGTGCCAGCAGTGAATGGACAGTGGGGGCCTACGAGCAGTACTTC
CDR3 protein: CASSEWTVGAYEQYF

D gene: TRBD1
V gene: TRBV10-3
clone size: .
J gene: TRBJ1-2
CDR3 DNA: TGTGCCATCAGTGGACAGGGGAATTATGGCTACACCTTC
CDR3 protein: CAISGQGNYGYTF

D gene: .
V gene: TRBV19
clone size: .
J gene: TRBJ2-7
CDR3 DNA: TGTGCCAGCCGAACCGCGGGGAGCTCCTACGAGCAGTACTTC
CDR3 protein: CASRTAGSSYEQYF

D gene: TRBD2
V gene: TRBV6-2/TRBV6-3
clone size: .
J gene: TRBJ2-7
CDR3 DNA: TGTGCCAGCAGTACGCTAGCGGGATTCTACGAGCAGTACTTC
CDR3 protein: CASSTLAGFYEQYF

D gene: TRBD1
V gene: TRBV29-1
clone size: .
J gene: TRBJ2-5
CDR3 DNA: TGCAGCGTTGGGGACAGTGGGGAGACCCAGTACTTC
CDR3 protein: CSVGDSGETQYF

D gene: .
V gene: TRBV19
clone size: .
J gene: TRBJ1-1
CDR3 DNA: TGTGCCAGTAGCGCAGACGGAGTGAACACTGAAGCTTTCTTT
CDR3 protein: CASSADGVNTEAFF

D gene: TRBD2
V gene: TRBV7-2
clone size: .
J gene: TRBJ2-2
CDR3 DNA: TGTGCCAGCAGCTTATCCGGGACTAGCAGCACCGGGGAGCTGTTTTTT
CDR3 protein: CASSLSGTSSTGELFF

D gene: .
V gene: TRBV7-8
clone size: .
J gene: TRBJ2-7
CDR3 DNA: TGTGCCAGCAGCTTAGTTTCAAGGACAGATCTTCGACTCCTTCGCGAGCAGTACTTC
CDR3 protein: CASSLVSRTDLRLLREQYF

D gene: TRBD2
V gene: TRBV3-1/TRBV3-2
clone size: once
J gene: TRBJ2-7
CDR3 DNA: TGTGCCAGCAGCCGCCGGGGACTAGGAGCTGTCGAGCAGTACTTC
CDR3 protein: CASSRRGLGAVEQYF

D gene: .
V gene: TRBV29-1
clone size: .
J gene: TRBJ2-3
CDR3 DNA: TGCAGCGTTGAACCCGGGAGCACAGATACGCAGTATTTT
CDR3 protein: CSVEPGSTDTQYF

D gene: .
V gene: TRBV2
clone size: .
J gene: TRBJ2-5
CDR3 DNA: TGTGCCAGCGGCCAGGAGACGCAGCGGAAGGGGACCCAGTACTTC
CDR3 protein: CASGQETQRKGTQYF

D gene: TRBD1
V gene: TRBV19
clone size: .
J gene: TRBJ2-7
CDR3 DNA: TGTGCCAGTAGTATAGTCCAGGGGGCGGACTACGAGCAGTACTTC
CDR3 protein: CASSIVQGADYEQYF